This T cell receptor beta chain came from a study of blood T cell repertoires in COVID-19. Study details: Sites in the United States, Italy and Spain provided acute and convalescent COVID-19 samples. Nucleic acid was either cDNA or gDNA, and it came from T cells, B-cell-depleted T cells, or PBMCs.

Patients in Seattle were enrolled during active infection, then followed longitudinally. Trimming left V 4 bases short and J 10 bases short, with 8 bases between. CDR1 SGHNT and CDR2 YENEEA come from the germline V gene. The CDR3 is 11 amino acids. How the authors handled the data: Amplification with reference gene primers provided the estimates of nucleated cell counts. The assay was immunoSEQ multiplex PCR, and TCRdb's table has in-frame clones only and misses some. V and J calls and clone size are copied from that table; D and trimming were computed from the DNA. In the table there are 100,000 to 150,000 clones, under 95% of which are singletons.

The rearrangement links TRBV11-3 to TRBJ2-1; D gene unclear. The specimen was peripheral blood. The clonotype originates from a man between 60 and 75 years old with COVID-19, enrolled during active disease. Written as DNA, the CDR3 is TGTGCCAGCAGCTCCTCCTTGGAGCAGTTCTTC. It is translated as CASSSSLEQFF.